A selection of T cell receptor beta chains follows, all from one sample in a study of neoadjuvant anti-PD-1 for oral cavity cancer. This table comes from immunoSEQ multiplex PCR, and its TCRdb copy is limited to in-frame clones, with some not included. This table has about 13,000 clones, about two thirds appearing once. The source was PBMCs, collected before nivolumab (anti-PD-1) treatment. All receptors derive from a person aged 35-79 years with oral cavity squamous cell carcinoma. The CDR3 runs from the conserved cysteine through the conserved F or W. Each record gives: CDR3 length, D gene, J gene, clone size, V gene, CDR3 protein, CDR3 DNA. The D gene is left open where the match is weak. Expanded clones get a size class; other rows say once, few or many, or leave the size out.

>14|.|TRBJ1-2|.|TRBV9
CASSPSGGEYGYTF
TGTGCCAGCAGCCCGAGCGGGGGGGAATATGGCTACACCTTC
>16|TRBD1|TRBJ2-1|.|TRBV5-1
CASSLGSGTANNEQFF
TGCGCCAGCAGCTTGGGTTCCGGGACAGCGAACAATGAGCAGTTCTTC
>15|.|TRBJ2-3|.|TRBV11-2
CASSNRDPRTDTQYF
TGTGCCAGCAGCAACCGGGACCCCCGCACAGATACGCAGTATTTT
>13|.|TRBJ2-1|.|TRBV6-5
CASRGGVYNEQFF
TGTGCCAGCAGAGGGGGGGTTTACAATGAGCAGTTCTTC
>17|.|TRBJ1-1|few|TRBV9
CASSGRDGRLMNTEAFF
TGTGCCAGCAGCGGCCGGGACGGGAGATTAATGAACACTGAAGCTTTCTTT
>15|TRBD2|TRBJ2-7|.|TRBV4-2
CASSQVSSGPYEQYF
TGTGCCAGCAGCCAAGTATCTAGCGGACCCTACGAGCAGTACTTC
>15|.|TRBJ1-4|.|TRBV5-1
CASSLLSDGGEKLFF
TGCGCCAGCAGCTTGTTATCGGACGGGGGTGAAAAACTGTTTTTT
>14|.|TRBJ2-2|.|TRBV6-1
CATLRGLNTGELFF
TGTGCCACCCTCCGGGGCCTGAACACCGGGGAGCTGTTTTTT
>16|TRBD2|TRBJ2-1|.|TRBV5-4
CASSLGGGRALNEQFF
TGTGCCAGCAGCTTGGGCGGTGGGAGGGCCTTAAATGAGCAGTTCTTC
>15|TRBD2|TRBJ2-3|.|TRBV5-1
CASSFWTSGRPAQYF
TGCGCCAGCAGCTTTTGGACTAGCGGAAGACCGGCGCAGTATTTT
>13|.|TRBJ1-4|.|TRBV7-6
CASSPWEGEKLFF
TGTGCCAGCAGCCCCTGGGAGGGTGAAAAACTGTTTTTT